This TCR beta chain stems from a study of cytomegalovirus exposure and HLA in healthy donors (dated by TCRdb to about 2017). Context from the whole study: An earlier analysis of several hundred of the donors reported 250 to 350 Gb of sequence data and some 100 million unique TCR beta sequences from some 180 million T cells. An early release that covered approximately 600 HLA-typed donors contained 300 to 350 gigabases of sequencing data and tens of millions of unique TCR sequences. The genetic ancestry cluster associated with self-reported Caucasian donors included over 80% of the roughly 400 genotyped donors. The study aimed to test whether signatures of past pathogen exposure could be identified by cataloging public T cell receptors. The study profiled the T cell repertoires of under 850 subjects by immunosequencing and related them to cytomegalovirus serostatus. Along with the approximately 700-subject first cohort, a separate validation cohort of over a hundred different subjects was used. High-throughput TCR immunosequencing, statistical association of individual TCRs with disease status, and machine learning were combined to predict cytomegalovirus infection status. To study patterns of TCR occurrence, a later analysis re-analyzed previously published TCR beta repertoires from several hundred donors and added high-resolution HLA genotyping. Rather than using new phenotypic data, the later analysis identified candidate immune exposures from TCR beta sequences and from how often those sequences occurred across donors. In an earlier analysis of 500 to 650 of the donors, high-throughput TCR beta sequencing was used to judge whether each TCR beta V gene segment behaved as functional or pseudogenic. Donor age, sex, ethnicity and CMV serostatus were compiled alongside the repertoire data. A later genetic analysis took genome-wide SNP genotypes for about three fifths of the 666 donors and used that subset as a discovery cohort. All discovery cohort repertoires had been generated using a single sequencing platform. HLA typing covered class I and class II loci at four-digit resolution. Typing coverage differed by locus: A, B, C, DRB1 and DQB1 were typed in about 629-630 donors, DQA1 in 500 to 550, DPA1 in some 570, and DPB1 in approximately 450. Because of strong linkage in the cohort, four to six DR-DQ haplotypes were treated as single units for association and clustering. Among roughly 400 genotyped donors of the cohort, an average of approximately 240,000 unique TCR beta nucleotide sequences were sequenced per donor, roughly a sixth of them non-productive.

The cohort comprised around 690 healthy bone marrow donors. At the time of sampling, all cohort members were nominally healthy, though unrecorded immune exposures were likely present. The donor was CMV seropositive and belonged to the group of 270 or so seropositive cohort members. A peripheral blood sample was collected from each donor, and TCR beta sequencing was performed on peripheral blood mononuclear cells. Genomic DNA extraction from the blood cell samples was performed with the Qiagen DNeasy Blood Extraction Kit. With respect to this clone: Its antigen has not been determined.

The paper's findings and limits, for the study overall: When HLA alleles, especially DR and DQ, strongly co-occurred, TCR associations were difficult to assign to individual alleles. Across donors, most TCR sequences were observed very rarely, whereas some public TCRs were present in many individuals. A total of 150 or so TCR beta chains were listed by the study as associated with cytomegalovirus. The earlier analysis of fewer than 750 of the donors excluded some 16 rarely observed V segments, including chromosome 9 orphons, because counts were too low. The only immune exposure information available for the cohort was CMV serostatus. A group of highly shared sequence variants was considered likely to be a technical artifact of the sequencing pipeline. In a later analysis, HLA-associated TCR beta chains showed more clonal expansion and lower generation probabilities than non-associated chains that were equally common. In a later genetic analysis, a missense DCLRE1C variant was associated with V-gene and J-gene trimming of TCR beta chains, and the association was replicated in an independent cohort. A later analysis reported that several top co-occurrence clusters appeared linked to parvovirus B19, influenza, CMV and Epstein-Barr virus. The authors suggested that the approach could potentially be extended to other disease states and immunological phenotypes. A later genetic analysis reported fewer N-insertions in productive TCRs among donors in an Asian-associated ancestry cluster than the approximately 700-donor mean. HLA typing was unavailable for some donors at each locus, so association tests used only the typed subset. A further reported finding was that TCR beta sequences accurately predicted the HLA-A and HLA-B alleles for most subjects in the first cohort. In a later analysis, most CMV-associated TCR beta chains were found to appear HLA-restricted, with HLA associations seemingly driven largely by CMV exposure. Roughly uniform sequencing depth across donors was assumed in presence/absence analyses, although this assumption may not hold. In this cohort, only TCR beta chains were sequenced, and detectable features were limited by the absence of alpha or paired-chain data. A few of the identified cytomegalovirus-associated TCR beta chains were confirmed in vitro to be specific for cytomegalovirus antigens. In both the original and validation cohorts, the classifier was reported to diagnose cytomegalovirus status with high specificity and sensitivity. An earlier analysis of approximately 540 of the donors showed that most TCR beta V segments appeared in productive rearrangements either about 87% or about 30% of the time, which broadly matched IMGT annotations. At a false discovery rate of 0.05, a later analysis linked 15,000 to 20,000 TCR beta sequences to specific HLA alleles. According to a later analysis, TCR association rates differed among HLA loci, with DRB1 alleles showing the most associated TCRs and HLA-C alleles showing the fewest. Correlated functional status among segregating V segments might be attributable to linkage disequilibrium, but an unknown experimental factor could not be ruled out.

The library was produced with the immunoSEQ multiplex PCR assay. For the multiplex PCR, a mixture combining 60 forward primers for TCR Vbeta segments and 13 reverse primers for TCR Jbeta segments was used. The CDR3 region of rearranged TCR beta genes was amplified from genomic DNA by a multiplex PCR assay. Amplified TCR beta libraries were sequenced as 87-base-pair reads on the Illumina HiSeq System. Under the source paper's analysis protocol: Across the 500 to 750 repertoires, a later analysis counted approximately 75 million unique TCR beta chains, around 11 million of which were shared by at least two donors. To remove PCR and sequencing errors, raw reads were error-corrected and collapsed into unique sequences using a nearest-neighbor algorithm that merged closely related sequences. To assign V, D and J gene segments, CDR3 sequences were aligned to IMGT reference sequences. For a sequence to be retained, at least a six-nucleotide match to both a V gene segment and a J gene segment was required. A rearrangement was called productive if the CDR3 had no stop codons and remained in frame with V and J, and every other rearrangement was called non-productive. Following IMGT convention, CDR3 was defined as the stretch from the second conserved V-encoded cysteine up to the conserved J-encoded phenylalanine. The earlier analysis of 450 to 750 of the donors excluded any sequence lacking an unambiguous match to a single V gene segment. In an earlier analysis of roughly 500 of the donors, V segments were called functional above 56.7% productive rearrangements and were called segregating when the between-donor standard deviation exceeded 5%. A statistical classification framework was developed to diagnose cytomegalovirus status using the catalog of TCR beta chain sequences. In a later analysis, V and J genes were assigned by comparing TCR nucleotide sequences against IMGT/GENE-DB human TR gene sequences. The TCRdist pipeline was used in a later analysis to assign CDR3 sequences and most-parsimonious VDJ recombination scenarios. A later analysis defined each TCR beta chain by its CDR3 amino acid sequence plus V-gene family, and excluded reads lacking a unique V-gene family. To address suspected cross-contamination and a sequencing artifact, a later analysis removed several hundred highly shared, low-generation-probability nucleotide sequences. In a later analysis, a clonal expansion index was calculated for each public chain from normalized within-repertoire ranks of inferred template counts. A later analysis computed generation probabilities with a VDJ recombination model fitted to out-of-frame rearrangements, and checked the results against IGoR. In a later analysis, TCR-TCR, TCR-HLA and TCR-CMV co-occurrence was scored with hypergeometric tests, and a repertoire-size bias correction was applied to TCR pairs. A later analysis estimated false discovery rates by permuting HLA or CMV assignments 20 times. In a later analysis, co-occurring TCRs were grouped with DBSCAN, and TCRdist sequence similarity was added when clustering was performed within HLA-allele-positive subsets. Repertoires with fewer than 30,000 or more than 120,000 public chains were left out of co-occurrence clustering, as were a few repertoires with anomalous nucleotide sharing. TCRdb stores this immuneACCESS table with in-frame sequences only. Part of the clones is absent; in the studies checked, under half of the shortfall reflects unresolved V genes, and no reason is known for the rest. V and J calls and clone size follow that table, whereas D and trimming were derived from the DNA. This sample's table carries more than 200,000 clones. The top ten clones comprise about 0.9% of the sample.

The sequence was collected from a woman in her twenties or thirties in good health and CMV-seropositive. Sequencing was performed on PBMCs.

The CDR3 protein is CASTYGPSSGELFF. The sequence in DNA is TGTGCCAGCACCTACGGCCCTAGTTCCGGGGAGCTGTTTTTT. This chain joins TRBV7-2 to TRBJ2-2; no D gene is confidently identified. V sheds 7 bases and J sheds 6 bases, leaving 15 bases between their ends. CDR1 SGHTA and CDR2 FQGNSA were looked up in the germline V gene. Inclusive of the bounding cysteine and phenylalanine, the CDR3 is 14 residues long. Of the read, only the CDR3 DNA is kept; its 42 bases are in frame from base 1.